Each of the 20 T cell receptor beta chains below was sequenced from the same sample in a study of T-cell memory formation after mild COVID-19. TCRdb called the 5' RACE reads again in MiXCR, with one record for every CDR3 protein. Of 500,000 to 550,000 distinct CDR3 sequences listed, about 20% are singletons. Sequencing used PBMCs or a T cell subset sorted from them (not recorded which). The receptors come from an adult woman who had mild COVID-19 (a few samples of this study predate the infection). Cell type and time point are not known.

The rearrangement joins TRBV4-1 to TRBJ2-2; TRBD1 agrees at 12 bases. This CDR3 contains 16 residues. The J segment lost 6 bases and the V segment lost 3 bases, leaving 5 bases of the junction unmatched. In germline, CDR1 is MGHRA, CDR2 YSYEKL. The CDR3 sequence is CASSHGDRGHAGELFF. In nucleotides, the CDR3 is TGCGCCAGCAGCCATGGGGACAGGGGGCATGCCGGGGAGCTGTTTTTT.

This clonotype has more than one count but fewer than ten. This chain joins TRBV12-3 or TRBV12-4 and TRBJ1-4; the D is unclear. The CDR3 loop spans 14 amino acids. The V gene lost 8 bases and the J gene lost 8 bases, with 18 bases spanning the gap. DNA of the CDR3: TGTGCCAGCTCCTCCGCGAGGGTTGGCGAAAAACTGTTTTTT. Encoded protein: CASSSARVGEKLFF.

V gene TRBV7-2 combines with J gene TRBJ2-3; possibly TRBD1 or TRBD2 for D (6 bases each). Germline V gene lookup returns CDR1 SGHTA and CDR2 FQGNSA. The CDR3 is 17 amino acids. V was clipped by 2 bases and J by 0 bases, with 15 bases between them. This CDR3 reads CASSLSGADSSTDTQYF. CDR3 bases: TGTGCCAGCAGCTTATCGGGGGCCGACTCTAGCACAGATACGCAGTATTTT.

This clonotype occurred many times. This chain links TRBV25-1 with TRBJ2-7; no firm D call. CDR1 and CDR2 from the germline V gene are MGHDK and SYGVNS. The V and J ends lost 7 bases and 1 base respectively, with 8 bases between them. CDR3 length: 12 amino acids. Here the CDR3 reads CASKTESYEQYF. For the CDR3, the DNA is TGTGCCAGCAAAACAGAATCCTACGAGCAGTACTTC.

The chain links TRBV20-1 to TRBJ1-2; a possible D gene is TRBD1 (5 bases). V lost 0 bases and J 5 bases, leaving 16 bases between the germline ends. There are 15 residues in the CDR3. Germline CDR1 and CDR2: DFQATT and SNEGSKA (reference sequence). CDR3 in DNA: TGCAGTGCTAGAGACGCCGGGACGGTCGATTATGGCTACACCTTC. It specifies CSARDAGTVDYGYTF.

This chain joins TRBV7-9 and TRBJ1-2; weak D call: TRBD1 (5 bases). CDR3 length: 16 amino acids. Trimming shortened V by 5 bases and J by 1 base, and 17 bases separated the two germline ends. Per germline, CDR1 SEHNR and CDR2 FQNEAQ (reference sequence). In DNA form, the CDR3 reads TGTGCCAGCAGCCTTAGGGGCGGAGAGCTTAACTATGGCTACACCTTC. It codes for CASSLRGGELNYGYTF.

The chain uses TRBV24-1 and TRBJ2-3, with TRBD1 identical over 8 bases. Germline CDR1 is KGHDR and CDR2 is SFDVKD. V was pared by 4 bases and J by 3 bases, with 8 bases of the junction left unmatched. The CDR3 totals 16 residues. The CDR3 DNA reads TGTGCCACCAGTGACCTGGACAGGGATGCTACAGATACGCAGTATTTT. It codes for CATSDLDRDATDTQYF.

Only a few counts were recorded for this clonotype. The chain joins TRBV6-1 to TRBJ2-5, with D uncertain. The CDR3 totals 15 residues. V lost 1 base and J 5 bases, leaving 14 bases between the germline ends. Germline V gives CDR1 MNHNS, CDR2 SASEGT. CDR3 bases: TGTGCCAGCAGTGAAGAAAACGGATTGGGGGAGACCCAGTACTTC. Translation: CASSEENGLGETQYF.

The chain recombines TRBV10-3 with TRBJ1-1; D unresolved. The V end was cut by 3 bases, the J end by 1 base, with 15 bases between. Germline V lookup: CDR1 ENHRY, CDR2 SYGVKD. CDR3 length equals 16 residues. The CDR3 loop is CAISELSPLSNTEAFF. DNA of the CDR3: TGTGCCATCAGTGAACTGAGCCCCCTGTCGAACACTGAAGCTTTCTTT.

This clonotype was seen a handful of times. The rearrangement links TRBV20-1 to TRBJ1-1; TRBD1 is a possible D gene (5 bases). CDR1 and CDR2 (germline): DFQATT, SNEGSKA (reference sequence). The CDR3 is 17 residues long. Trimming removed 0 bases from V and 5 bases from J, with 22 bases in between. The CDR3 spells CSARDPVRRGPVTEAFF. The CDR3 DNA follows: TGCAGTGCTAGAGATCCGGTCAGGAGGGGACCAGTGACTGAAGCTTTCTTT.

This clonotype was counted between two and nine times. This chain links TRBV7-9 with TRBJ2-5; TRBD2 aligns across 13 bases. V was pared by 5 bases and J by 4 bases, with 4 bases of the junction left unmatched. The CDR3 runs 15 residues. Germline V gene lookup returns CDR1 SEHNR and CDR2 FQNEAQ (reference sequence). This CDR3 is CASSAGLAGRETQYF. The CDR3 bases are TGTGCCAGCAGCGCGGGACTAGCGGGAAGAGAGACCCAGTACTTC. Complete variable domain (other parts from reference TRBV7-9 and TRBJ2-5): DTGVSQNPRHKITKRGQNVTFRCDPISEHNRLYWYRQTLGQGPEFLTYFQNEAQLEKSRLLSDRFSAERPKGSFSTLEIQRTEQGDSAMYLCASSAGLAGRETQYFGPGTRLLVL.

V usage is TRBV7-3 and J usage is TRBJ2-1; tentative D call: TRBD2 (5 bases). CDR1 is SGHTA and CDR2 is FQGTGA in the germline V gene. The CDR3 totals 16 residues. V lost 5 bases and J 2 bases, leaving 16 bases between the germline ends. Here the CDR3 reads CASSPVEGSAYNEQFF. The CDR3 DNA reads TGTGCCAGCAGCCCAGTTGAGGGCAGCGCCTACAATGAGCAGTTCTTC.

Only a few counts were recorded for this clonotype. The chain employs TRBV7-6 and TRBJ1-1; 7 positions match TRBD1. The CDR3 is made up of 15 amino acids. V was pared by 5 bases and J by 5 bases, with 11 bases of the junction left unmatched. CDR1 is SGHVS, CDR2 FNYEAQ, per germline. The CDR3 coding sequence is TGTGCCAGCAGCGCACGAGACAGGGTAAGGACTGAAGCTTTCTTT. It yields the protein CASSARDRVRTEAFF.

This clonotype showed up just a few times. The genes are TRBV12-3 or TRBV12-4 and TRBJ2-2, with D unresolved. This CDR3 is 16 amino acids long. The V end lost 0 bases, the J end lost 0 bases, and 8 bases lay between the germline ends. The CDR3 is CASSLAWVANTGELFF. The CDR3 DNA reads TGTGCCAGCAGTTTAGCCTGGGTCGCGAACACCGGGGAGCTGTTTTTT.

The rearrangement joins TRBV5-1 to TRBJ2-5; D perhaps matches TRBD2 (6 bases). The germline V gene encodes CDR1 SGHRS and CDR2 YFSETQ. V lost 2 bases and J 1 base, leaving 9 bases between the germline ends. The CDR3 is 14 amino acids. CDR3 region: CASSFGTGQETQYF. Here the CDR3 DNA reads TGCGCCAGCAGCTTTGGGACTGGCCAAGAGACCCAGTACTTC.

This clonotype was seen only a few times. The chain employs TRBV10-3 and TRBJ1-6; a weak D match, TRBD1 (6 bases). Germline V gene lookup returns CDR1 ENHRY and CDR2 SYGVKD. V gave up 0 bases and J gave up 9 bases, with 12 bases separating them. The CDR3 consists of 15 residues. The CDR3 loop reads CAISESPQGGSPLHF. CDR3 DNA: TGTGCCATCAGTGAGTCGCCACAGGGAGGTTCACCCCTCCACTTT.

The table lists this clonotype with many counts. CDR3 residues: CASGRSYNSPLHF. DNA for the CDR3: TGTGCCAGCGGCCGGTCCTATAATTCACCCCTCCACTTT. V gene TRBV18 combines with J gene TRBJ1-6; D gene uncertain. This CDR3 contains 13 residues. The V end was cut by 8 bases, the J end by 1 base, with 6 bases between. The germline gives CDR1 KGHSH, CDR2 LQKENI.

The V gene is TRBV27, the J gene TRBJ2-7; D possibly uses TRBD1 or TRBD2 (5 bases each). CDR3 size: 15 residues. V was trimmed by 5 bases and J by 2 bases, leaving 16 bases between them. Looked up from germline, CDR1 is MNHEY and CDR2 is SMNVEV (reference sequence). CDR3 in DNA: TGTGCCAGCAGTCCCCGGGTGGGGGTCGCCTACGAGCAGTACTTC. Translation gives CASSPRVGVAYEQYF.

This clonotype appeared a single time. The V and J genes are TRBV6-5 and TRBJ2-1; 13 positions agree with TRBD2. Trimming took 4 bases from V and 5 from J; bases not matched to a gene: 5. The germline CDR1 and CDR2 sequences are MNHEY and SVGAGI. The CDR3 length is 16 residues. The CDR3 reads CASSFQLAGGDNEQFF. In DNA form, the CDR3 reads TGTGCCAGCAGTTTCCAACTAGCGGGAGGGGACAATGAGCAGTTCTTC.

The table lists this clonotype with a few counts. V is TRBV20-1 and J is TRBJ2-5, with 11 bases that match TRBD2. CDR1 is DFQATT and CDR2 is SNEGSKA in the germline V gene (reference sequence). V shed 2 bases and J 4 bases; nucleotides not matched to a gene: 12. CDR3 length: 17 amino acids. The CDR3 nucleotides read TGCAGTGCTAGAACGTCTGGGACTAGCGGATGGGGAGAGACCCAGTACTTC. Translation: CSARTSGTSGWGETQYF.